This T cell receptor (beta chain) was observed in a study of T cells in Graves' hyperthyroidism and ophthalmopathy. General observations from the study: Progression to ophthalmopathy was predicted a median of roughly 6.6 months early.

The germline gives CDR1 SQVTM, CDR2 ANQGSEA. The CDR3 sequence is 11 residues long. Trimming shortened V by 4 bases and J by 7 bases, and 11 bases separated the two germline ends. No progression to ophthalmopathy during 18 months of follow-up defined stable disease. Diagnoses were made from clinical symptoms, serum measures (thyroxine and TRAb), thyroid ultrasound and orbital computed tomography. Amplified TCR beta CDR3 regions came from RNA transcripts. The TCR CDR3 first-round RT-PCR relied on the HTBI primer set. TCRdb processed the multiplex PCR reads anew with MiXCR; each CDR3 protein has one entry. The sample includes more than 650,000 distinct CDR3 sequences, 13% to 15% of them seen just once. Remarks on this clonotype: Its specificity is not known.

The source of this sequence is a woman aged 18-35 years with Graves' hyperthyroidism. The chain is built from TRBV29-1 and TRBJ2-7; D possibly matches TRBD1 or TRBD2 (5 bases each). Sequencing input: blood. The CDR3 DNA reads as TGCAGCGTTGTGGGGGTGGGGGAGCAGTACTTC. This codes for CSVVGVGEQYF.